This T cell receptor beta chain comes out of a study of blood T cell repertoires in COVID-19 (dated by TCRdb to 2018 to 2021). Background for the entire study: Samples from collaborators originated in the United States, Italy and Spain and spanned both the acute and convalescent phases of COVID-19. The samples were drawn from two sources: the first 160 participants of the ongoing ImmuneRACE study, and some 1,300 subjects contributed by 6 global collaborators. The prospective study material was composed of cDNA or gDNA derived from T cells, B-cell-depleted T cells, or PBMCs. Where available, HLA class I and class II types were taken from metadata supplied by the sample provider and were not determined by assay-based typing. A freely available public database, intended as a resource for researchers studying the immune response to SARS-CoV-2, is where the repertoires were released. Nearly every sample came with metadata listing a de-identified subject ID, COVID-19 status, age in years and sex. The dataset comprised deeply sampled blood TCRbeta repertoires from subjects exposed to, actively infected with, or recovered from COVID-19. What the research found in general, with its limitations: Clinical and demographic metadata were provided uncurated, with the amount varying by source and participant.

Note on this clone: Its antigen target is currently unknown. Base qualities are not recorded, but no much larger clone differs from it by a single base.

Collaborating institutions collected whole blood in K2EDTA tubes following their own protocols. For TCRbeta analysis, collaborator samples were shipped as frozen whole blood, as isolated PBMCs, or as DNA extracted from either sample type. Unmatched junction bases come to 5, with V trimmed by 6 bases and J by 3 bases. The CDR3 goes from the cysteine to the phenylalanine over 14 residues. The retained sequence is limited to the CDR3, 42 bases, with the frame set at the first base. According to the germline V gene, CDR1 reads MNHEY and CDR2 reads SVGAGI. TCRbeta CDR3 regions were amplified from genomic DNA using the immunoSEQ Assay, a bias-controlled multiplex PCR. The authors processed their data as follows. Nucleated cell counts per sample were estimated from amplification of reference gene primers within the assay. To quantify the absolute abundance of each unique TCRbeta CDR3 rearrangement, sequence reads were collapsed and filtered. For each sample, productive Simpson clonality was calculated as the square root of Simpson's diversity index across productive rearrangements. Entries here come from immuneACCESS through TCRdb and include only in-frame sequences with V and J called. Some clones fail to appear in such tables; in the studies checked, an unresolved V gene covers under half of the shortfall, and the cause of the remainder is unknown. V and J calls and clone size come straight from that table; D and trimming were deduced from the DNA. The sample profile shows about 100,000 clones; nearly 90% of them were found once. The biggest ten clones account for more than 5.5% of the sample.

Specimen: peripheral blood. Here the chain combines TRBV6-5 and TRBJ1-5, and 7 junctional nucleotides match TRBD1. The TCR originated in a woman in her sixties or seventies with acute or convalescent COVID-19. The base sequence is TGTGCCAGCAGACCGACAGGGAACAATCAGCCCCAGCATTTT. Its coded protein is CASRPTGNNQPQHF.